The 17 T cell receptor beta chains below come from one sample, sequenced in a study of blood T cell repertoires in COVID-19. Some clones are missing from TCRdb's copy, which holds only in-frame ones; the method was immunoSEQ multiplex PCR. The profile shows around 400,000 clones, nearly 90% of them singletons. The sample was PBMCs or T cells enriched from blood (not recorded which). All receptors come from a woman in her 30s who had recovered from COVID-19.

This sequence joins TRBV6-2 or TRBV6-3 and TRBJ2-7; possible D gene TRBD1, 6 bases. The CDR3 runs 13 residues. Trimming pared 3 bases from V and 5 bases from J, leaving 11 bases between. Germline CDR1 is MNHEY and CDR2 is SVGEGT. The CDR3 DNA reads as TGTGCCAGCAGTTATCGCAGGGGAGACGAGCAGTACTTC. It translates to CASSYRRGDEQYF.

The chain carries TRBV6-1 and TRBJ2-5; maybe TRBD1 (6 bases). V was cut by 0 bases and J by 5 bases, with 13 bases left in between. There are 15 residues in the CDR3. Per germline, CDR1 MNHNS and CDR2 SASEGT. CDR3 loop: CASSEAPIRGETQYF. The DNA of the CDR3 is TGTGCCAGCAGTGAAGCACCCATTAGGGGGGAGACCCAGTACTTC.

Note on this clone: A junction end diverges from the germline sequence, so it may reflect a read error. Other DNA sequences in the same sample also yield this CDR3. This rearrangement joins TRBV27 to TRBJ1-6; D unclear. There are 18 residues in the CDR3. Germline CDR1 and CDR2: MNHEY and SMNVEV (reference sequence). The CDR3 region is CASSFAQWWSSYNSPLHF. The CDR3 bases are TGTGCCAGCAGTTTCGCTCAGTGGTGGAGCTCCTATAATTCACCCCTCCATTTT.

The chain employs TRBV7-9 and TRBJ2-5; 9 bases align to TRBD1. From germline, CDR1 is SEHNR and CDR2 FQNEAQ (reference sequence). V gave up 8 bases and J gave up 2 bases; unmatched junction bases: 12. The CDR3 spans 16 residues. Written as DNA, the CDR3 is TGTGCCAGCGGTCGAACAGGGGGCCCGCTGCAAGAGACCCAGTACTTC. Amino acids: CASGRTGGPLQETQYF.

J is TRBJ2-3 and V is TRBV27, with TRBD2 identical over 12 bases. Germline loops: CDR1 MNHEY, CDR2 SMNVEV (reference sequence). Germline trimming cut 6 bases from V and 4 bases from J; bases unmatched to any gene: 5. There are 15 residues in the CDR3. The CDR3 DNA follows: TGTGCCAGCAGCCCTAGCGGGGGGGTGGCAGATACGCAGTATTTT. Translation gives CASSPSGGVADTQYF.

This chain joins TRBV27 and TRBJ1-3; a weak D match, TRBD1 (5 bases). The CDR3 consists of 14 residues. V was cut by 5 bases and J by 4 bases, with 12 bases left in between. Germline CDR1 and CDR2: MNHEY and SMNVEV (reference sequence). CDR3 sequence reads: CASSAVGLGNTIYF. In DNA form, the CDR3 reads TGTGCCAGCAGTGCGGTGGGGCTCGGAAACACCATATATTTT.

The rearrangement uses TRBV4-1 and TRBJ1-1; 8 bases map to TRBD1. J gave up 2 bases and V 1 base, and 3 bases lay outside the gene matches. Looked up from germline, CDR1 is MGHRA and CDR2 is YSYEKL. This CDR3 comprises 15 residues. The CDR3 DNA is TGCGCCAGCAGCCAAGTAGGACAGGGTAACACTGAAGCTTTCTTT. Translated: CASSQVGQGNTEAFF.

The chain uses TRBV4-1 and TRBJ2-1; 12 nucleotides agree with TRBD2. Germline CDR1 and CDR2: MGHRA and YSYEKL. V was clipped by 0 bases and J by 4 bases; unmatched bases: 4. This CDR3 region has 17 residues. CDR3 coding DNA: TGCGCCAGCAGCCAAGATGCTAGCGGGAGGGGTTACAATGAGCAGTTCTTC. It yields the protein CASSQDASGRGYNEQFF.

The genes are TRBV4-1 and TRBJ1-2; 7 bases align to TRBD1. The CDR3 totals 16 residues. Trimming took 0 bases from V and 4 from J; bases not matched to a gene: 8. Germline V lookup: CDR1 MGHRA, CDR2 YSYEKL. Here the CDR3 reads CASSQDPGTELYGYTF. The CDR3 bases are TGCGCCAGCAGCCAAGATCCCGGGACAGAACTCTATGGCTACACCTTC.

The gene calls are TRBV7-3 and TRBJ1-3; tentatively, D is TRBD1 (5 bases). Trimming stripped 2 bases from V and 3 bases from J, with 8 bases between. The CDR3 is 14 residues long. Germline CDR1 SGHTA, CDR2 FQGTGA. The CDR3 sequence: CASSLSGFGNTIYF. CDR3 bases: TGTGCCAGCAGCTTATCAGGGTTTGGAAACACCATATATTTT.

This chain joins TRBV7-9 and TRBJ2-7; possible D gene TRBD2, 5 bases. The V gene's germline CDR1 is SEHNR and CDR2 FQNEAQ (reference sequence). Trimming removed 2 bases at V and 5 bases at J, with 13 bases between. The CDR3 consists of 14 residues. DNA of the CDR3: TGTGCCAGCAGCTTACAATACCCCGGGGACGAGCAGTACTTC. Protein product: CASSLQYPGDEQYF. Supplemented by reference TRBV7-9 and TRBJ2-7, the full variable domain reads DTGVSQNPRHKITKRGQNVTFRCDPISEHNRLYWYRQTLGQGPEFLTYFQNEAQLEKSRLLSDRFSAERPKGSFSTLEIQRTEQGDSAMYLCASSLQYPGDEQYFGPGTRLTVT.

The rearrangement links TRBV28 to TRBJ2-2; maybe TRBD2 (5 bases). The V end lost 11 bases, the J end lost 3 bases, and 10 bases lay between the germline ends. Germline V gene lookup returns CDR1 MDHEN and CDR2 SYDVKM. CDR3 length: 12 amino acids. CDR3 bases: TGTGCCTCAGATAGCGACACCGGGGAGCTGTTTTTT. Protein product: CASDSDTGELFF.

The V and J genes are TRBV20-1 and TRBJ2-7; 7 bases fit TRBD2. The CDR3 is made up of 14 amino acids. The ends lost 3 bases at V and 0 bases at J; junction bases unmatched: 5. Germline lookup yields CDR1 DFQATT and CDR2 SNEGSKA (reference sequence). CDR3 coding DNA: TGCAGTGCTAGTCCGGGACTAAACTCCTACGAGCAGTACTTC. Translating it yields CSASPGLNSYEQYF.

A single count supports this clone. This chain joins TRBV14 and TRBJ2-3, with 8 bases aligning to TRBD2. V was pared by 3 bases and J by 0 bases, with 5 bases of the junction left unmatched. The CDR3 has 16 amino acids. CDR1 and CDR2 from the germline V gene are SGHDN and FVKESK. The chain's CDR3 is CASSQWRGASTDTQYF. The DNA of the CDR3 is TGTGCCAGCAGCCAGTGGCGGGGGGCAAGCACAGATACGCAGTATTTT.

This chain links TRBV7-9 with TRBJ1-6; D is perhaps TRBD1 (5 bases). This CDR3 is 12 amino acids long. Germline V gene lookup returns CDR1 SEHNR and CDR2 FQNEAQ (reference sequence). V was pared by 6 bases and J by 8 bases, with 8 bases between. The CDR3 sequence: CASRGRDSPLHF. The CDR3 nucleotides read TGTGCCAGCAGGGGCAGGGATTCACCCCTCCACTTT.

The CDR3 sequence is CASSLAYTGQTYEQYF. The CDR3 DNA follows: TGCGCCAGCAGCTTGGCTTATACAGGACAGACCTACGAGCAGTACTTC. This chain links TRBV5-1 with TRBJ2-7; D may be TRBD1 (6 bases). V lost 0 bases to trimming and J lost 2 bases, with 15 bases between them. There are 16 residues in the CDR3. CDR1 is SGHRS, CDR2 YFSETQ, per germline.

This chain joins TRBV12-3 or TRBV12-4 and TRBJ1-2; tentatively, D is TRBD1 (5 bases). V lost 2 bases, J lost 13 bases, and 17 bases lay in between. This CDR3 has 13 residues. DNA for the CDR3: TGTGCCAGCAGTTTACAGTTTTTAGGGGAATCCACCTTC. Translating gives CASSLQFLGESTF.